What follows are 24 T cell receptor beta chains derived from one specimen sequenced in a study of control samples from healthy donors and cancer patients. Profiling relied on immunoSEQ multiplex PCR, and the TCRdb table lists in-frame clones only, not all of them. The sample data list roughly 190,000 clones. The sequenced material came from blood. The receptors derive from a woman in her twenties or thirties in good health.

CDR3 DNA sequence: TGCGCCAGCAGCCAAGCCACAGGGGCATTCACTGAAGCTTTCTTT. Translated: CASSQATGAFTEAFF. The rearrangement links TRBV4-1 to TRBJ1-1; 7 bases are shared with TRBD1. The germline V gene has CDR1 MGHRA and CDR2 YSYEKL. CDR3 size: 15 residues. J gave up 4 bases and V 1 base, and 6 bases lay outside the gene matches.

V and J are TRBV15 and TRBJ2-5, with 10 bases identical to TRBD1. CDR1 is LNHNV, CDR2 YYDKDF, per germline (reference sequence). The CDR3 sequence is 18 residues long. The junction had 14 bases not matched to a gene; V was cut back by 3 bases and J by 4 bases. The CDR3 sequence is CATSRRLSGQGVGETQYF. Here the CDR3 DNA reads TGTGCCACCAGCAGGAGGCTTAGTGGACAGGGGGTAGGAGAGACCCAGTACTTC.

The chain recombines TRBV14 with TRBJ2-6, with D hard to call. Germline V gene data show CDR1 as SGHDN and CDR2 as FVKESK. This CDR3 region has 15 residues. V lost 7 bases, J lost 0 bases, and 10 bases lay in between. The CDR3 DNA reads TGTGCCAGCATGAGGTTTGACTCTGGGGCCAACGTCCTGACTTTC. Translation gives CASMRFDSGANVLTF. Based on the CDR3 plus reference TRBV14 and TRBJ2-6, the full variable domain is EAGVTQFPSHSVIEKGQTVTLRCDPISGHDNLYWYRRVMGKEIKFLLHFVKESKQDESGMPNNRFLAERTGGTYSTLKVQPAELEDSGVYFCASMRFDSGANVLTFGAGSRLTVL.

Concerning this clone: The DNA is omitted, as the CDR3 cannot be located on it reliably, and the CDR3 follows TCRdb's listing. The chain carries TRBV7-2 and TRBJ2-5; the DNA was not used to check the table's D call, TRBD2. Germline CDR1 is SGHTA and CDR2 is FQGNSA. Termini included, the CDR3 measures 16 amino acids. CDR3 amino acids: CASSPSVLGLGETQYF.

CDR3 bases: TGTGCCAGCAGGGTTACAGGGGATCAGCCCCAGCATTTT. It codes for CASRVTGDQPQHF. This sequence joins TRBV2 and TRBJ1-5, with 7 bases aligning to TRBD1. The CDR3 loop spans 13 amino acids. With 6 bases clipped from V and 5 bases from J, the junction kept 4 bases outside the gene matches. Germline CDR1 SNHLY, CDR2 FYNNEI.

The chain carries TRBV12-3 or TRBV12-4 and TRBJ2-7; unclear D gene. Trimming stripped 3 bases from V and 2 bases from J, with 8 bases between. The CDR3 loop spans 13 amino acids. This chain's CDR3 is CASSFELTYEQYF. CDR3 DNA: TGTGCCAGCAGTTTCGAGCTAACCTACGAGCAGTACTTC.

This chain's CDR3 is CASSLGRDNSPLHF. The CDR3 coding sequence is TGCGCCAGCAGCTTGGGGCGGGACAATTCACCCCTCCACTTT. The chain combines TRBV5-1 with TRBJ1-6; possible D gene TRBD1, 5 bases. The ends were cut back, 0 bases at V and 7 bases at J, with 8 bases in the middle. This CDR3 is built from 14 residues. Germline loops: CDR1 SGHRS, CDR2 YFSETQ.

CDR3 coding DNA: TGTGCCAGCAGTTTATCCGGGACAGGGGGAAAAATCCAAGAGACCCAGTACTTC. It encodes CASSLSGTGGKIQETQYF. The V and J genes are TRBV28 and TRBJ2-5; 11 bases map to TRBD1. The length of the CDR3 is 18 residues. J was trimmed by 1 base and V by 1 base; bases with no gene match: 8. The germline CDR1 and CDR2 sequences are MDHEN and SYDVKM. The full variable domain, completed using reference TRBV28 and TRBJ2-5, is DVKVTQSSRYLVKRTGEKVFLECVQDMDHENMFWYRQDPGLGLRLIYFSYDVKMKEKGDIPEGYSVSREKKERFSLILESASTNQTSMYLCASSLSGTGGKIQETQYFGPGTRLLVL.

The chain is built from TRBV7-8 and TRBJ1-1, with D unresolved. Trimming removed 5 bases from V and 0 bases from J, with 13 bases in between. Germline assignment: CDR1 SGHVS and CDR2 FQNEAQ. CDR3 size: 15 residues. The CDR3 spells CASSPEVTVNTEAFF. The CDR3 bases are TGTGCCAGCAGCCCGGAGGTCACAGTGAACACTGAAGCTTTCTTT.

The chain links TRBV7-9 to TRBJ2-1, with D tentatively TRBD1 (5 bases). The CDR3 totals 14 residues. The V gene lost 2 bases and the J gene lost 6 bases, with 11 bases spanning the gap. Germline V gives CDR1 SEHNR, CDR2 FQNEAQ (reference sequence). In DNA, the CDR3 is TGTGCCAGCAGCTTAACAGGACCTCTCAATGAGCAGTTCTTC. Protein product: CASSLTGPLNEQFF.

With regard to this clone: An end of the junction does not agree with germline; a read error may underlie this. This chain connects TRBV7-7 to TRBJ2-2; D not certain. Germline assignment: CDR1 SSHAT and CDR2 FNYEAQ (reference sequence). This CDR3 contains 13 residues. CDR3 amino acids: CASSPRTTGELFF. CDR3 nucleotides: TGTGCTAGCAGCCCGCGGACCACCGGGGAGCTGTTTTTT. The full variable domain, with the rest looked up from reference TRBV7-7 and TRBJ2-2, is GAGVSQSPRYKVTKRGQDVTLRCDPISSHATLYWYQQALGQGPEFLTYFNYEAQPDKSGLPSDRFSAERPEGSISTLTIQRTEQRDSAMYRCASSPRTTGELFFGEGSRLTVL.

The DNA for the CDR3 is TGCGCCAGCAGCCAGGCCTCTTCCGGGACAGGGACAGATACGCAGTATTTT. Translated, it gives CASSQASSGTGTDTQYF. The J gene is TRBJ2-3, the V gene TRBV4-3, with 9 nucleotides matching TRBD1. The junction had 10 bases not matched to a gene; V was cut back by 3 bases and J by 3 bases. CDR3 length equals 17 residues. The V gene's germline CDR1 is LGHNA and CDR2 YSLEER.

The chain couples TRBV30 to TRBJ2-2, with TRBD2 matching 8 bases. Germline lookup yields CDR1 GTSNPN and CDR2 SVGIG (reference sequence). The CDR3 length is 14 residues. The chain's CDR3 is CAFDGLASAGELFF. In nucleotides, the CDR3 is TGTGCTTTCGACGGACTAGCCTCGGCCGGGGAGCTGTTTTTT.

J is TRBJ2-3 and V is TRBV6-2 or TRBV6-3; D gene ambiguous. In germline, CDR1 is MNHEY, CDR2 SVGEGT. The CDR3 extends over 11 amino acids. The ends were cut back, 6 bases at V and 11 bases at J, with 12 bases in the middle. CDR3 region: CASSPPHGQYF. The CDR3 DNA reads TGTGCCAGCAGCCCGCCCCATGGGCAGTATTTT.

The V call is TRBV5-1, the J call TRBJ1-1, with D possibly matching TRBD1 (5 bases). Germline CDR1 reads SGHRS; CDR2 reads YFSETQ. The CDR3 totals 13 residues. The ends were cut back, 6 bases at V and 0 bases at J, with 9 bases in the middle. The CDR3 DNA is TGCGCCAGCAATAGGGACTTGAACACTGAAGCTTTCTTT. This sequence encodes CASNRDLNTEAFF.

The DNA of the CDR3 is TGCGCCAGCAGCCCAAGACAGGACGGAGTGTATGGCTACACCTTC. Protein sequence: CASSPRQDGVYGYTF. The chain has TRBV4-3 and TRBJ1-2; TRBD1 is a possible D gene (6 bases). There are 15 residues in the CDR3. Trimming took 4 bases from V and 5 from J, leaving 17 bases between them. CDR1 is LGHNA, CDR2 YSLEER, per germline.

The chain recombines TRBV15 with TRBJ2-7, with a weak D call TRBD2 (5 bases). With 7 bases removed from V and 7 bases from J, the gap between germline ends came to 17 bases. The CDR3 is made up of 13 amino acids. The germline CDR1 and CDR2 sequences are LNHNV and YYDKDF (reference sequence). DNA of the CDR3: TGTGCCACCACCCCTCCCGACCCGGGGGAGCAGTACTTC. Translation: CATTPPDPGEQYF. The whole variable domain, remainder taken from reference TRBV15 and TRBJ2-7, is DAMVIQNPRYQVTQFGKPVTLSCSQTLNHNVMYWYQQKSSQAPKLLFHYYDKDFNNEADTPDNFQSRRPNTSFCFLDIRSPGLGDTAMYLCATTPPDPGEQYFGPGTRLTVT.

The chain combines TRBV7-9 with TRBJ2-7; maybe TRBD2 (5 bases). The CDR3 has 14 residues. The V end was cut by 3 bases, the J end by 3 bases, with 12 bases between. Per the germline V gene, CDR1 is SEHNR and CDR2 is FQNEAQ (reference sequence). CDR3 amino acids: CASSLVGVGYEQYF. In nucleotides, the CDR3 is TGTGCCAGCAGCTTGGTGGGAGTAGGCTACGAGCAGTACTTC.

CDR3 in DNA: TGTGCCAGTGGGGACAGGCCTACTGAAGCTTTCTTT. Protein: CASGDRPTEAFF. The V and J genes are TRBV19 and TRBJ1-1, with 8 bases fitting TRBD1. Germline V gives CDR1 LNHDA, CDR2 SQIVND (reference sequence). V was pared by 8 bases and J by 5 bases, with 4 bases of the junction left unmatched. CDR3 size: 12 residues.

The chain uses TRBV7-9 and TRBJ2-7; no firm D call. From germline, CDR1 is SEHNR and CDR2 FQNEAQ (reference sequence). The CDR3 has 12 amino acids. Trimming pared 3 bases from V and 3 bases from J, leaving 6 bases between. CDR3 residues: CASSFLDYEQYF. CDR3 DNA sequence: TGTGCCAGCAGCTTTTTGGACTACGAGCAGTACTTC.

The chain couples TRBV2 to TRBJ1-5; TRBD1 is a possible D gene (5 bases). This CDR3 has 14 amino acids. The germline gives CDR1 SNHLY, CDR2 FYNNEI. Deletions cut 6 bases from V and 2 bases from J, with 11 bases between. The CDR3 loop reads CASRQRQRNQPQHF. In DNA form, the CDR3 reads TGTGCCAGCAGACAAAGACAGCGCAATCAGCCCCAGCATTTT.

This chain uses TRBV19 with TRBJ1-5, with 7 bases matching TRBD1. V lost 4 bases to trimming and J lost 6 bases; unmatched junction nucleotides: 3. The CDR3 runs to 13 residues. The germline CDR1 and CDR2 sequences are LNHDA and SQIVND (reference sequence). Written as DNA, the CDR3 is TGTGCCAGTAGTACAGGGGGTTTTCAGCCCCAGCATTTT. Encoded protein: CASSTGGFQPQHF.

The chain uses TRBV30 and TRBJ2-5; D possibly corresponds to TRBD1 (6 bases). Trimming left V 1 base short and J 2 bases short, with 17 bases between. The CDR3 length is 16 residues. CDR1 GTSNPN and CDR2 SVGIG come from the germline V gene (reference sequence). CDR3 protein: CAWSGPQGRLQETQYF. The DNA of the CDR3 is TGTGCCTGGAGTGGACCACAGGGACGCTTACAAGAGACCCAGTACTTC.

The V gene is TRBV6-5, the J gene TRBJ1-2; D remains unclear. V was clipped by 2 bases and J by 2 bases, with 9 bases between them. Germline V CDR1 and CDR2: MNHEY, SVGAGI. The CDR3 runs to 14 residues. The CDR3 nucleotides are TGTGCCAGCAGTTACACGGACGGAAACTATGGCTACACCTTC. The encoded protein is CASSYTDGNYGYTF.